This entry features one T cell receptor beta chain sequence. Its antigen is not known. These data are taken from a study of vaccination effects on CD4 cells after COVID-19. Study-wide background: Participants got two doses of BNT162b2 or mRNA-1273 vaccine. Study observations and caveats: Pronounced clonal contraction occurred in clones induced by infection and by vaccine late after vaccination.

Once cultured for approximately eleven days, the cells underwent separation to obtain CD4+ T cells. The infection with SARS-CoV-2 (confirmed by PCR) occurred in this person between March and December 2020. Cultures received IL-2 medium that replaced half the medium on days 3 and 7. The method was immunoSEQ multiplex PCR; TCRdb's version includes in-frame clones alone and lacks a portion of them. This table holds tens of thousands of clones, roughly 74% found once. CDR1 is SGHNT and CDR2 is YYREEE in the germline V gene (reference sequence). This CDR3 region has 15 residues. V trimming: 0 bases; J trimming: 3 bases; junction bases outside the gene matches: 3.

The sequenced sample was CD4+ T cells from PBMCs cultured without peptide, obtained before COVID-19 vaccination. The receptor comes from a human donor who had a prior SARS-CoV-2 infection. The gene calls are TRBV5-4 and TRBJ2-3; 8 nucleotides align to TRBD2. CDR3 protein: CASSLASGRTDTQYF. The CDR3, as DNA: TGTGCCAGCAGCTTGGCCAGCGGGAGAACAGATACGCAGTATTTT.